The clone carrying this T cell receptor beta chain was seen a handful of times. Its antigen is unknown. Indicated time point: pretreatment peripheral blood. Diagnoses among patients were locally advanced or metastatic urothelial carcinoma. The data belong to a study of PD-L1 blockade in urothelial cancer. Study as a whole: Blood analysis was done at 3 weeks (second dose) and 6 weeks after treatment began.

Study-wide results and limits: Tumor-associated TCR clones expanded more in blood at 3 weeks in patients with durable benefit.

This CDR3 is built from 17 residues. The V gene's germline CDR1 is SEHNR and CDR2 FQNEAQ (reference sequence). After removal of 2 bases from V and 0 bases from J, the junction contained 4 bases not matched to a gene. Every PCR received spiked-in synthetic TCR analog templates. TCRdb's table, derived via immunoSEQ multiplex PCR, lists solely in-frame clones and lacks some. Among about 43,000 clones listed, approximately 80% were seen once. This clonotype was sampled from a man aged 55 to 69 with urothelial cancer. Here the sequenced sample was PBMCs, taken around atezolizumab (anti-PD-L1) treatment. The rearrangement uses TRBV7-9 and TRBJ2-2, with 9 positions matching TRBD1. CDR3 amino acids: CASSLWDRASNTGELFF. CDR3 in DNA: TGTGCCAGCAGCTTATGGGACAGGGCCTCGAACACCGGGGAGCTGTTTTTT.